This T cell receptor (beta chain) was recovered during a study of blood T cell repertoires in COVID-19. Study in general: The origin of the acute and convalescent COVID-19 samples was the United States, Italy and Spain. PBMCs, B-cell-depleted T cells, or T cells were the source of the cDNA or gDNA that made up the material.

Using immunoSEQ multiplex PCR, the repertoire was profiled, and TCRdb retains in-frame clones only, with some absent. The sample yields some 120,000 clones, about 82% seen once. The CDR3 totals 16 residues. Trimming removed 2 bases from V and 0 bases from J; junction bases left unmatched: 6. Looked up from germline, CDR1 is MNHEY and CDR2 is SVGAGI. The genes are TRBV6-5 and TRBJ1-1, with 7 bases lining up with TRBD1. This receptor was taken from a human donor in a cohort sampled during active COVID-19. Sequenced: peripheral blood. Here the CDR3 reads CASSYLRTGLNTEAFF. In nucleotides, the CDR3 is TGTGCCAGCAGTTACCTACGGACAGGCCTGAACACTGAAGCTTTCTTT.